This T cell receptor beta chain was sequenced for a study of blood T cell repertoires in COVID-19. Across the study: Spain, Italy and the United States supplied samples that represented acute and convalescent COVID-19. PBMCs, B-cell-depleted T cells, or T cells provided the cDNA or gDNA that made up the material.

The CDR3 is made up of 15 amino acids. Trimming took 4 bases from V and 4 from J; bases not matched to a gene: 3. Germline-derived CDR1 and CDR2 are ENHRY and SYGVKD. Authors' analysis steps: Amplification of reference gene primers was used by the study to estimate nucleated cell counts. The data were produced by immunoSEQ multiplex PCR, yet TCRdb's version contains in-frame clones alone and is incomplete. The V and J calls and clone size are taken from that table; D and trimming were inferred from the DNA. The sample gives about 290,000 clones, roughly 90% of which show up once; just under 0.95% is in the top ten.

This clonotype originated in a woman in her thirties or forties who had recovered from COVID-19. The chain couples TRBV10-3 to TRBJ2-1; 11 positions match TRBD2. Sample: peripheral blood. The CDR3 sequence is CAISATSGTYNEQFF. In DNA, the CDR3 is TGTGCCATCAGTGCGACTAGCGGGACGTACAATGAGCAGTTCTTC.